Listed here are 20 T cell receptor beta chains from one sample, sequenced in a study of graft-versus-host responses after intestinal transplantation. These TCRs' antigens remain unknown. Only in-frame clones appear in the TCRdb table, and some are missing; sequencing was by immunoSEQ multiplex PCR. The sample yields tens of thousands of clones, about 90% seen once. Sequenced material: unstimulated CD8+ T cells sorted from spleen or lymph node cells, taken before transplant. The receptors originated from a human donor who was the organ donor for an intestinal transplant.

The chain is built from TRBV11-1 and TRBJ1-1, with D perhaps matching TRBD1 (5 bases). The CDR3 totals 12 residues. CDR1 and CDR2 (germline): SGHAT, FQDESV (reference sequence). V lost 1 base to trimming and J lost 8 bases, with 8 bases between them. DNA for the CDR3: TGTGCCAGCAGCTTAGGGGGCCCCGAAGCTTTCTTT. Translation: CASSLGGPEAFF. Complete variable domain (other parts from reference TRBV11-1 and TRBJ1-1): EAEVAQSPRYKITEKSQAVAFWCDPISGHATLYWYRQILGQGPELLVQFQDESVVDDSQLPKDRFSAERLKGVDSTLKIQPAELGDSAMYLCASSLGGPEAFFGQGTRLTVV.

The V gene is TRBV27, the J gene TRBJ2-5, with TRBD2 matching over 7 bases. There are 13 residues in the CDR3. V was clipped by 1 base and J by 5 bases; unmatched bases: 1. Germline V gene sequence: CDR1 MNHEY, CDR2 SMNVEV (reference sequence). The CDR3 region is CASSLWGGETQYF. The CDR3 region has the DNA TGTGCCAGCAGTTTATGGGGAGGGGAGACCCAGTACTTC.

The CDR3 DNA is TGTGCCAGCAGCCCCTCGCTAGTAACCCACGAGCAGTACGTC. As protein: CASSPSLVTHEQYV. The V call is TRBV9, the J call TRBJ2-7; D remains ambiguous. This CDR3 is 14 amino acids long. Trimming shortened V by 4 bases and J by 5 bases, and 16 bases separated the two germline ends. In germline, CDR1 is SGDLS, CDR2 YYNGEE.

The chain combines TRBV10-1 with TRBJ2-2; D gene ambiguous. Per germline, CDR1 WNHNN and CDR2 SYGVQD (reference sequence). Deletions cut 2 bases from V and 8 bases from J, with 12 bases between. The CDR3 covers 14 residues. CDR3 bases: TGCGCCAGCAGTGAGATAGCTCTCGCGGGGGAGCTGTTTTTT. This encodes CASSEIALAGELFF.

This clone was seen a single time. The chain links TRBV9 to TRBJ1-5; possibly TRBD1 for D (5 bases). The V gene's germline CDR1 is SGDLS and CDR2 YYNGEE. Trimming took 0 bases from V and 0 from J, leaving 13 bases between them. This CDR3 spans 17 amino acids. The CDR3 DNA reads TGTGCCAGCAGCGTAGAGGGAGGGGACTTTAGCAATCAGCCCCAGCATTTT. Translation: CASSVEGGDFSNQPQHF.

Only one count was recorded for this clone. The chain employs TRBV7-9 and TRBJ2-5; 11 positions agree with TRBD1. Germline V gene lookup returns CDR1 SEHNR and CDR2 FQNEAQ (reference sequence). This CDR3 contains 15 residues. V was pared by 5 bases and J by 3 bases, with 5 bases of the junction left unmatched. CDR3 DNA: TGTGCCAGCAGCCACGGACAGGGGGCGGAAGAGACCCAGTACTTC. It yields the protein CASSHGQGAEETQYF. Drawing the rest from reference TRBV7-9 and TRBJ2-5, the complete variable domain is DTGVSQNPRHKITKRGQNVTFRCDPISEHNRLYWYRQTLGQGPEFLTYFQNEAQLEKSRLLSDRFSAERPKGSFSTLEIQRTEQGDSAMYLCASSHGQGAEETQYFGPGTRLLVL.

V gene TRBV5-1 combines with J gene TRBJ2-1, with 8 bases identical to TRBD1. V gave up 4 bases and J gave up 8 bases; unmatched junction bases: 5. The CDR3 runs to 13 residues. Germline CDR1 reads SGHRS; CDR2 reads YFSETQ. The CDR3 loop is CASSQGQAHEQFF. In nucleotides, the CDR3 is TGCGCCAGCAGCCAGGGACAGGCCCATGAGCAGTTCTTC.

This chain uses TRBV29-1 with TRBJ1-2; D is unclear. Germline-derived CDR1 and CDR2 are SQVTM and ANQGSEA. This CDR3 spans 14 amino acids. Deletions cut 2 bases from V and 3 bases from J, with 13 bases between. The CDR3: CSVEPGTEHYGYTF. CDR3 bases: TGCAGCGTTGAACCAGGCACAGAGCACTATGGCTACACCTTC.

CDR3 nucleotides: TGCGCCAGCTTCGGGGGGGCCGGCACAGATACGCAGTATTTT. Translated: CASFGGAGTDTQYF. The gene calls are TRBV10-2 and TRBJ2-3; 8 bases map to TRBD2. The CDR3 has 14 residues. V was clipped by 8 bases and J by 1 base; unmatched bases: 5. CDR1 is WSHSY, CDR2 SAAADI, per germline.

This chain joins TRBV27 and TRBJ2-2; the D is unclear. V was clipped by 0 bases and J by 8 bases, with 7 bases between them. This CDR3 spans 13 amino acids. Germline V gives CDR1 MNHEY, CDR2 SMNVEV (reference sequence). The CDR3 loop reads CASSLSAPGELFF. CDR3 in DNA: TGTGCCAGCAGTTTATCGGCCCCTGGGGAGCTGTTTTTT.

J is TRBJ1-5 and V is TRBV5-4; TRBD1 is a possible D gene (5 bases). This CDR3 region has 14 residues. Germline values: CDR1 SGHNT, CDR2 YYREEE (reference sequence). V was pared by 1 base and J by 2 bases, with 7 bases between. This CDR3 reads CASSLWGGNQPQHF. The CDR3 DNA reads as TGTGCCAGCAGCTTGTGGGGGGGCAATCAGCCCCAGCATTTT.

The genes are TRBV6-6 and TRBJ2-7; D is undetermined. CDR3 size: 14 residues. V lost 0 bases and J lost 0, with 6 bases in between. Germline CDR1 and CDR2: MNHNY and SVGAGI (reference sequence). The CDR3 is CASSYSESSYEQYV. Written as DNA, the CDR3 is TGTGCCAGCAGTTACTCGGAGAGCTCCTACGAGCAGTACGTC.

The CDR3: CASSPSGQGIQPQHF. The CDR3 DNA follows: TGTGCCAGCAGCCCCTCAGGACAGGGGATTCAGCCCCAGCATTTT. V and J are TRBV7-9 and TRBJ1-5; 9 nucleotides agree with TRBD1. Germline V gives CDR1 SEHNR, CDR2 FQNEAQ (reference sequence). J lost 6 bases, V lost 5 bases, and 8 bases had no gene match. The CDR3 length is 15 residues.

Here the CDR3 reads CASINRGRANYNEQFF. In DNA, the CDR3 is TGTGCCAGCATTAACCGTGGGCGGGCGAACTACAATGAGCAGTTCTTC. The gene calls are TRBV2 and TRBJ2-1; D possibly corresponds to TRBD2 (5 bases). V lost 7 bases, J lost 3 bases, and 19 bases lay in between. Germline CDR1 reads SNHLY; CDR2 reads FYNNEI. This CDR3 is 16 amino acids long.

The chain links TRBV7-9 to TRBJ2-5; no reliable D call. This CDR3 comprises 17 residues. Germline V gene sequence: CDR1 SEHNR, CDR2 FQNEAQ (reference sequence). Trimming pared 5 bases from V and 0 bases from J, leaving 19 bases between. The CDR3 is CASSPEWSKTYQETQYF. The CDR3 DNA reads TGTGCCAGCAGCCCAGAGTGGAGTAAAACATACCAAGAGACCCAGTACTTC.

The chain uses TRBV6-4 and TRBJ2-2; weak D call: TRBD1 (6 bases). This CDR3 contains 17 residues. V shed 0 bases and J shed 3 bases, with 14 bases lying between them. Germline V gives CDR1 MRHNA, CDR2 SNTAGT. The DNA of the CDR3 is TGTGCCAGCAGTGACTCAGGGCAGGGGTCCCACACCGGGGAGCTGTTTTTT. Translated, it gives CASSDSGQGSHTGELFF.

This rearrangement joins TRBV6-4 to TRBJ1-6; 8 bases agree with TRBD1. The V gene's germline CDR1 is MRHNA and CDR2 SNTAGT. Trimming took 0 bases from V and 9 from J; bases not matched to a gene: 4. CDR3 length: 15 residues. CDR3 sequence reads: CASSDSSDRGSPLHF. CDR3 nucleotide sequence: TGTGCCAGCAGTGACTCGAGTGACAGGGGTTCACCCCTCCACTTT.

The chain recombines TRBV4-2 with TRBJ1-1, with D unclear. Trimming shortened V by 1 base and J by 1 base, and 13 bases separated the two germline ends. The CDR3 runs to 16 residues. Germline lookup yields CDR1 LGHNA and CDR2 YNFKEQ. For the CDR3, the DNA is TGTGCCAGCAGCCAAGTGACGAACGGGGAGAACACTGAAGCTTTCTTT. Translated, it gives CASSQVTNGENTEAFF.

The chain couples TRBV15 to TRBJ1-1; D perhaps matches TRBD1 (5 bases). This CDR3 has 14 residues. Per the germline V gene, CDR1 is LNHNV and CDR2 is YYDKDF (reference sequence). Trimming left V 0 bases short and J 9 bases short, with 14 bases between. CDR3: CATSRDWGDSKAFF. The DNA for the CDR3 is TGTGCCACCAGCAGAGACTGGGGCGACTCTAAAGCTTTCTTT.

In this sample, this clone turned up once. CDR3 coding DNA: TGCAGCGTTGCGGGGACAGGGGTGACCTACAATGAGCAGTTCTTC. Translation gives CSVAGTGVTYNEQFF. The genes are TRBV29-1 and TRBJ2-1; 10 nucleotides agree with TRBD1. Germline CDR1 and CDR2: SQVTM and ANQGSEA. V lost 4 bases and J lost 2; bases outside the gene matches: 5. CDR3 length equals 15 residues.